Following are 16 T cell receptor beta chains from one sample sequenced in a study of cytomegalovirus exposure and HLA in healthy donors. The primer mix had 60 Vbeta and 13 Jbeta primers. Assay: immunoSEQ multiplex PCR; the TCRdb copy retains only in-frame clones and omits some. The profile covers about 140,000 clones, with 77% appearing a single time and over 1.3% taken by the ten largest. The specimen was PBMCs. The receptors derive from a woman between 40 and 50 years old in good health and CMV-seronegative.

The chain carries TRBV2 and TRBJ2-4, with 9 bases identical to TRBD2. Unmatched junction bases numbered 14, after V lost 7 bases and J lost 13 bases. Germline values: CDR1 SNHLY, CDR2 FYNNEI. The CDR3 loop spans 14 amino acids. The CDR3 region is CASIQKLGSGRQYF. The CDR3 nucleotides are TGTGCCAGCATCCAAAAACTCGGTAGCGGGAGACAGTACTTC.

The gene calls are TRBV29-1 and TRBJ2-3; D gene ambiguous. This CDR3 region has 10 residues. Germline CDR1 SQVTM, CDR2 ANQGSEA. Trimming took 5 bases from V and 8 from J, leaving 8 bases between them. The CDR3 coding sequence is TGCAGCGTTTACAGAGCTACGCAGTATTTT. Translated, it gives CSVYRATQYF.

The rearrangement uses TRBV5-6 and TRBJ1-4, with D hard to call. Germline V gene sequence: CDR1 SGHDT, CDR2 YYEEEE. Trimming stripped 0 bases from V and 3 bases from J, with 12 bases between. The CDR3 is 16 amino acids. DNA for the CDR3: TGTGCCAGCAGCTTGGTTAAGAGGTCTGCTAATGAAAAACTGTTTTTT. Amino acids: CASSLVKRSANEKLFF. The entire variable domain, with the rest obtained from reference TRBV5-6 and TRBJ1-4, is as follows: DAGVTQSPTHLIKTRGQQVTLRCSPKSGHDTVSWYQQALGQGPQFIFQYYEEEERQRGNFPDRFSGHQFPNYSSELNVNALLLGDSALYLCASSLVKRSANEKLFFGSGTQLSVL.

As DNA, the CDR3 is TGTGCCAGCAGTGAACGGTCGGATCAGGGGTCACCCCTCCACTTT. Its translation is CASSERSDQGSPLHF. This chain links TRBV2 with TRBJ1-6, with D possibly matching TRBD1 (6 bases). The CDR3 has 15 residues. Trimming cost V 2 bases and J 10 bases, with 15 bases left between them. CDR1 and CDR2 from the germline V gene are SNHLY and FYNNEI.

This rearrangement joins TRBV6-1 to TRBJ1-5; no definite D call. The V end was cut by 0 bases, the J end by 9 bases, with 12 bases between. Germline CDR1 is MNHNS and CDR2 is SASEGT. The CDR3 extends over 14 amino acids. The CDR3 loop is CASSEAWSGRPQHF. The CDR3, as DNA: TGTGCCAGCAGTGAAGCTTGGTCGGGTCGGCCCCAGCATTTT.

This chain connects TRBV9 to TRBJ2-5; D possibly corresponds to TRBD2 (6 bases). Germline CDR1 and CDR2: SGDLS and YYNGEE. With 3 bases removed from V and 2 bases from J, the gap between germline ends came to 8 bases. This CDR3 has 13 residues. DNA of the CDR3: TGTGCCAGCAGCGCGGGACTTCAAGAGACCCAGTACTTC. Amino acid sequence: CASSAGLQETQYF.

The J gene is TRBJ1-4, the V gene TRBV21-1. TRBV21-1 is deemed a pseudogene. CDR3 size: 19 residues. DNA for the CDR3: TGTGCCAGCAGCCCTTACGGAGCCAACCGCTACGCAACTAATGAAAAACTGTTTTTT. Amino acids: CASSPYGANRYATNEKLFF.

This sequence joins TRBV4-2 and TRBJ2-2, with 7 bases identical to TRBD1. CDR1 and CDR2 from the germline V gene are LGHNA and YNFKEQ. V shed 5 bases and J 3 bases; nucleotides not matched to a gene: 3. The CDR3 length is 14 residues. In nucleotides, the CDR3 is TGTGCCAGCAGCAAGACAGGGTACACCGGGGAGCTGTTTTTT. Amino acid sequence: CASSKTGYTGELFF.

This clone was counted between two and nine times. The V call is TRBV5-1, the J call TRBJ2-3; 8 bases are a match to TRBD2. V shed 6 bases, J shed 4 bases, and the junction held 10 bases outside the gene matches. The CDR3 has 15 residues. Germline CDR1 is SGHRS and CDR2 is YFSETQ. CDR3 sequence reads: CASTAGGSSSDTQYF. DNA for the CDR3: TGCGCCAGCACCGCGGGGGGATCGTCTTCAGATACGCAGTATTTT.

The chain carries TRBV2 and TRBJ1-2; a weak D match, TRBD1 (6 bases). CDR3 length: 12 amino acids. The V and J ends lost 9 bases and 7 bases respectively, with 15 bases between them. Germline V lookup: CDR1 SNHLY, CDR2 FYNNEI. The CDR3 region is CASQVQGGGYTF. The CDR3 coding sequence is TGTGCCAGTCAAGTACAGGGTGGTGGCTACACCTTC.

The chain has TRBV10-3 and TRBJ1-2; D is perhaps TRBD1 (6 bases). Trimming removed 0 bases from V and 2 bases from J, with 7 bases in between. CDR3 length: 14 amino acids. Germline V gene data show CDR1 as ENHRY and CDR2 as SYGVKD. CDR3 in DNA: TGTGCCATCAGTGAGTCGGGGGCGAACTATGGCTACACCTTC. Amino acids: CAISESGANYGYTF.

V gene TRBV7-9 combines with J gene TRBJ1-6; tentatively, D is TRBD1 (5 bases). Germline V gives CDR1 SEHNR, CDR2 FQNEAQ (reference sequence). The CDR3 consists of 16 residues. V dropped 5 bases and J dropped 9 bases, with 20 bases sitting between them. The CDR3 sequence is CASSHSGAGEASPLHF. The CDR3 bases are TGTGCCAGCAGCCATTCTGGGGCGGGGGAGGCTTCACCCCTCCACTTT. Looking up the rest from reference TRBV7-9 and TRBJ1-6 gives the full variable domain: DTGVSQNPRHKITKRGQNVTFRCDPISEHNRLYWYRQTLGQGPEFLTYFQNEAQLEKSRLLSDRFSAERPKGSFSTLEIQRTEQGDSAMYLCASSHSGAGEASPLHFGNGTRLTVT.

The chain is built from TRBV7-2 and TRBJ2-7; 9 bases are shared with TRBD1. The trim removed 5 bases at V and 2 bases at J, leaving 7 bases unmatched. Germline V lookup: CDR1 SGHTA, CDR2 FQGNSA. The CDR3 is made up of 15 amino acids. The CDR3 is CASSPTGTGTYEQYF. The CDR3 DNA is TGTGCCAGCAGCCCAACCGGGACAGGGACCTACGAGCAGTACTTC.

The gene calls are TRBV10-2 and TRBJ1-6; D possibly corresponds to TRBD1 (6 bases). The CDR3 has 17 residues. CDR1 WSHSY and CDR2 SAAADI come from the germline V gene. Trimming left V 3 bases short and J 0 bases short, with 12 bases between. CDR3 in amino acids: CASSDLHRDSYNSPLHF. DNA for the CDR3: TGCGCCAGCAGTGACCTCCACAGGGACTCCTATAATTCACCCCTCCACTTT.

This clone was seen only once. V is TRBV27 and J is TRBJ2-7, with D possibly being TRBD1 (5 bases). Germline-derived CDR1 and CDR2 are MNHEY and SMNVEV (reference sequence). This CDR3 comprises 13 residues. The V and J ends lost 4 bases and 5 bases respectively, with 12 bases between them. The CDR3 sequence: CASSSSDKDEQYF. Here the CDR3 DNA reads TGTGCCAGCAGTTCATCGGACAAAGACGAGCAGTACTTC.

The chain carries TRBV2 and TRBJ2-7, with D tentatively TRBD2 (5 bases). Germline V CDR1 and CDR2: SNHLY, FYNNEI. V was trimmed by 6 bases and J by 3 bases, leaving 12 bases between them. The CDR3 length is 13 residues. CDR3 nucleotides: TGTGCCAGCAGCCCGAACGAGGGCTACGAGCAGTACTTC. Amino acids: CASSPNEGYEQYF.